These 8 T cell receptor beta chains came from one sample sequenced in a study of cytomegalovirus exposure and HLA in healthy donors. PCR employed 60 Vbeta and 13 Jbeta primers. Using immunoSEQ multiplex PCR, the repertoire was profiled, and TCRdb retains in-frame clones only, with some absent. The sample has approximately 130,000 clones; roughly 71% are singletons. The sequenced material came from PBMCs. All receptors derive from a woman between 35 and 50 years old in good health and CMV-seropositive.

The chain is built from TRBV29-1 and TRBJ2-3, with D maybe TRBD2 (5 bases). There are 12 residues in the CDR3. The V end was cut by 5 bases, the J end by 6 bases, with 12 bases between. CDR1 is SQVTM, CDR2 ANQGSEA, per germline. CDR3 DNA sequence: TGCAGCGTTTCAGAGGGTTTGGATACGCAGTATTTT. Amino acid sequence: CSVSEGLDTQYF.

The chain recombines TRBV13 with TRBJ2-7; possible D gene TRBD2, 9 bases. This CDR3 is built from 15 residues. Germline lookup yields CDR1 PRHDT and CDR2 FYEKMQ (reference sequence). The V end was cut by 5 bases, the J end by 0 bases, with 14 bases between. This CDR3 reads CASSSGGTGSYEQYF. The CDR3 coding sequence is TGTGCCAGCAGCAGCGGGGGGACAGGCTCCTACGAGCAGTACTTC.

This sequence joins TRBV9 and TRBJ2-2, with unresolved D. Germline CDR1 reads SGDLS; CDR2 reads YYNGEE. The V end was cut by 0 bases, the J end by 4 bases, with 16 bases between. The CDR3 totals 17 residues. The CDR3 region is CASSVVAATTLTGELFF. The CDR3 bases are TGTGCCAGCAGCGTAGTGGCAGCGACCACACTCACCGGGGAGCTGTTTTTT.

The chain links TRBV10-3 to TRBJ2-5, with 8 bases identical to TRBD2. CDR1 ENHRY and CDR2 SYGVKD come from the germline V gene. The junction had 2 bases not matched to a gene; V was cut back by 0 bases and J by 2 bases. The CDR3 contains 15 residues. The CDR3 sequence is CAISESPSGQETQYF. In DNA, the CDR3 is TGTGCCATCAGTGAGTCGCCTAGCGGGCAAGAGACCCAGTACTTC.

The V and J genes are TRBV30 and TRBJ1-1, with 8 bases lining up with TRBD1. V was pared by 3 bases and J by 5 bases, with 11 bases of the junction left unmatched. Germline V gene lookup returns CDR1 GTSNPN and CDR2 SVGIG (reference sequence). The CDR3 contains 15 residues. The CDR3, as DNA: TGTGCCTGGAGGGGTAAGGGACAGGCAGGAACTGAAGCTTTCTTT. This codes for CAWRGKGQAGTEAFF.

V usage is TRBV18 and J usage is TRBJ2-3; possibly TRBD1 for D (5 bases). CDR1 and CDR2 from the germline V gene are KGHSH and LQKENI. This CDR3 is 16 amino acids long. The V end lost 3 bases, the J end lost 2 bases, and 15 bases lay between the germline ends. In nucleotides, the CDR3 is TGTGCCAGCTCACCTGCAACAGGTTCCCTCACAGATACGCAGTATTTT. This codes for CASSPATGSLTDTQYF.

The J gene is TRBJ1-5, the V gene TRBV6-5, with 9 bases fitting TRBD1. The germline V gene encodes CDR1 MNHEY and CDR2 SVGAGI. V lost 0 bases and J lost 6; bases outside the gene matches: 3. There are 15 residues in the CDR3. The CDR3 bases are TGTGCCAGCAGTTACTCAACAGGGGGCAGTCAGCCCCAGCATTTT. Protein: CASSYSTGGSQPQHF.

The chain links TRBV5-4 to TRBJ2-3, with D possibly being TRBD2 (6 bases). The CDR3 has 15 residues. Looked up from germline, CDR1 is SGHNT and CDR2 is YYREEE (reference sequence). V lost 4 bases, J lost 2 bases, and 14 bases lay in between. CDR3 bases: TGTGCCAGCAGCAGAGCGGGCCCCTCCACAGATACGCAGTATTTT. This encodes CASSRAGPSTDTQYF.